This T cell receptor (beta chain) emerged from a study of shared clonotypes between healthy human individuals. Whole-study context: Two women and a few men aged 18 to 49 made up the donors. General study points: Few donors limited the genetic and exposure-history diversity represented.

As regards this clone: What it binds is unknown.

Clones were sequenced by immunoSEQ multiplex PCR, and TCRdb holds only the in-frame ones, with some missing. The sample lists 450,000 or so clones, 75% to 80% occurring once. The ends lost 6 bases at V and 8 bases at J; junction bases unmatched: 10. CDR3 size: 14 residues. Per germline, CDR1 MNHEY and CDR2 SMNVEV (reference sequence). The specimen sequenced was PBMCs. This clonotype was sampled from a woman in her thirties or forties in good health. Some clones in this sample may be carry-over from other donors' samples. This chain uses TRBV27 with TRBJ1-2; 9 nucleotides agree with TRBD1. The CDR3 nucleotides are TGTGCCAGCAGCCAGGACAGGGGAAGTCGAGGCTACACCTTC. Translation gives CASSQDRGSRGYTF.